Presented here are 9 T cell receptor beta chains from one specimen sequenced in a study of vaccination and CD4 T cells after COVID-19. The treatment here: roughly 11-day PBMC culture with coronavirus spike peptide pools or control peptides (ViraFEST assay). At the Johns Hopkins FTIC core, DNA taken from cultured CD4+ T cells was sequenced by way of the Oncomine TCR Beta short-read assay. Each CDR3 protein is one row after TCRdb ran MiXCR on the PCR reads. The repertoire includes some 15,000 distinct CDR3 sequences, about 40% of them detected once, and 20% to 25% sits in the top ten. These receptors have no known antigen. The sample comprised cultured CD4+ T cells from blood. Source of these receptors: a human donor with COVID-19.

This chain links TRBV7-6 with TRBJ1-5; D gene ambiguous. Looked up from germline, CDR1 is SGHVS and CDR2 is FNYEAQ. Trimming shortened V by 4 bases and J by 9 bases, and 10 bases separated the two germline ends. The length of the CDR3 is 12 residues. CDR3 sequence reads: CASSSRGRPQHF. The CDR3 DNA follows: TGTGCCAGCAGCTCCCGGGGTCGGCCCCAGCATTTT. Complete variable domain (other parts from reference TRBV7-6 and TRBJ1-5): GAGVSQSPRYKVTKRGQDVALRCDPISGHVSLYWYRQALGQGPEFLTYFNYEAQQDKSGLPNDRFSAERPEGSISTLTIQRTEQRDSAMYRCASSSRGRPQHFGDGTRLSIL.

The genes are TRBV5-1 and TRBJ2-3, with 9 bases fitting TRBD1. CDR3 size: 14 residues. Looked up from germline, CDR1 is SGHRS and CDR2 is YFSETQ. With 4 bases clipped from V and 5 bases from J, the junction kept 5 bases outside the gene matches. CDR3 amino acids: CASSVGTGKDTQYF. In DNA, the CDR3 is TGCGCCAGCAGCGTCGGGACAGGGAAAGATACGCAGTATTTT.

This chain uses TRBV11-3 with TRBJ2-3, with 8 bases identical to TRBD2. This CDR3 has 19 amino acids. CDR1 SGHNT and CDR2 YENEEA come from the germline V gene. Losses at the gene ends were 4 bases for V and 5 bases for J; bases not matched to a gene: 20. CDR3 nucleotides: TGTGCCAGCAGCTCCCCCTGGGAAAAGACTAGCGAGTACATAGATACGCAGTATTTT. Translating gives CASSSPWEKTSEYIDTQYF.

This sequence joins TRBV5-4 and TRBJ1-1, with 8 positions matching TRBD1. CDR1 and CDR2 (germline): SGHNT, YYREEE (reference sequence). The CDR3 sequence is 16 residues long. Trimming removed 2 bases from V and 4 bases from J; junction bases left unmatched: 10. This chain's CDR3 is CASSFGQGAIGTEAFF. DNA of the CDR3: TGTGCCAGCAGCTTCGGACAGGGTGCGATTGGCACTGAAGCTTTCTTT.

CDR3 DNA sequence: TGTGCCAGTAGAACGACTAGCGGGGCTACCGGGGAGCTGTTTTTT. Translating gives CASRTTSGATGELFF. The rearrangement joins TRBV19 to TRBJ2-2, with 11 bases fitting TRBD2. V lost 6 bases and J lost 5; bases outside the gene matches: 5. CDR1 is LNHDA, CDR2 SQIVND, per germline (reference sequence). This CDR3 spans 15 amino acids.

V and J are TRBV4-1 and TRBJ2-1; D not certain. Germline V gene sequence: CDR1 MGHRA, CDR2 YSYEKL. V lost 1 base and J 2 bases, leaving 12 bases between the germline ends. CDR3 length: 16 amino acids. CDR3: CASSQVNLVAYNEQFF. CDR3 DNA: TGCGCCAGCAGCCAAGTAAATCTCGTGGCCTACAATGAGCAGTTCTTC.

V usage is TRBV6-1 and J usage is TRBJ1-1; D remains ambiguous. The CDR3 is made up of 14 amino acids. The V gene lost 5 bases and the J gene lost 2 bases, with 12 bases spanning the gap. Germline V gene lookup returns CDR1 MNHNS and CDR2 SASEGT. CDR3 region: CASSNPGLNTEAFF. The CDR3, as DNA: TGTGCCAGCAGTAACCCGGGTCTCAACACTGAAGCTTTCTTT.

The V call is TRBV11-3, the J call TRBJ2-3; D is perhaps TRBD1 (6 bases). The germline V gene has CDR1 SGHNT and CDR2 YENEEA. The CDR3 length is 13 residues. V shed 4 bases and J shed 4 bases, with 9 bases lying between them. For the CDR3, the DNA is TGTGCCAGCAGCTCCAGGGGCCCAGATACGCAGTATTTT. As protein: CASSSRGPDTQYF.

J is TRBJ1-6 and V is TRBV14; D is unresolved. The V gene's germline CDR1 is SGHDN and CDR2 FVKESK. This CDR3 comprises 13 residues. Trimming left V 4 bases short and J 7 bases short, with 8 bases between. CDR3: CASSLGPNSPLHF. The CDR3 DNA reads TGTGCCAGCAGCCTAGGACCGAATTCACCCCTCCACTTT.